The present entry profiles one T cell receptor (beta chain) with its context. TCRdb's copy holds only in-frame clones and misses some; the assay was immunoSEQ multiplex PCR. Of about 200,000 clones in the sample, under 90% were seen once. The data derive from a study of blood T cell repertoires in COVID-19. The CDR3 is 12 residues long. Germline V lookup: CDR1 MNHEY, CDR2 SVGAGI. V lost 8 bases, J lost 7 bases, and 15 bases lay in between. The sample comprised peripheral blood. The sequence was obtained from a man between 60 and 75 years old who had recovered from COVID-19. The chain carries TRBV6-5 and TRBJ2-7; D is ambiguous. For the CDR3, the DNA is TGTGCCAGCGGAACGCCGGGTTCAGAGCAGTACTTC. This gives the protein CASGTPGSEQYF.